These T cell receptor beta chains were read from a single sample in a study of blood T cell repertoires in COVID-19. Using immunoSEQ multiplex PCR, the repertoire was profiled, and TCRdb retains in-frame clones only, with some absent. The data contain approximately 98,000 clones, over 65% of them singletons. Specimen: peripheral blood. The receptors originated from a woman aged 35 to 49 with acute or convalescent COVID-19. Each CDR3 is given with its conserved first and last residue. Fields, in order: J gene, D gene, clone size, V gene, CDR3 DNA, CDR3 protein. A D gene is named only where the DNA matches it firmly. Expanded clones are given a class, and other clones once, few, many or no size at all.

TRBJ1-2,NA,NA,TRBV7-6,TGTGCCAGCAGTCCCACAGGCTCGGCCTATGGCTACACCTTC,CASSPTGSAYGYTF
TRBJ1-1,NA,once,TRBV27,TGTGCCAGCAGTTTTGGTACTATGAACACTGAAGCTTTCTTT,CASSFGTMNTEAFF
TRBJ1-4,NA,NA,TRBV9,TGTGCCAGCAGCGTAGGTTTCACCGGCCAGGGTAATGAAAAACTGTTTTTT,CASSVGFTGQGNEKLFF
TRBJ1-1,NA,NA,TRBV29-1,TGCAGCGTTCAGGATACCTCGAACACTGAAGCTTTCTTT,CSVQDTSNTEAFF
TRBJ2-2,TRBD2,NA,TRBV2,TGTGCCAGCGGGGTAGCGGGGGGGCCGGCCGGGGAGCTGTTTTTT,CASGVAGGPAGELFF
TRBJ2-3,TRBD2,NA,TRBV3-1/TRBV3-2,TGTGCCAGCAGCCAAGGACTAGCGGGGAACACAGATACGCAGTATTTT,CASSQGLAGNTDTQYF
TRBJ1-2,TRBD1,few,TRBV5-1,TGCGCCAGCAGCTTGGGCGCGGGACAGGGCTACACCTTC,CASSLGAGQGYTF
TRBJ2-2,TRBD2,NA,TRBV28,TGTGCCAGCAGTCACCGACCTGAAGTAGCGGGCTTCACCGGGGAGCTGTTTTTT,CASSHRPEVAGFTGELFF
TRBJ2-7,NA,NA,TRBV2,TGTGCCAGCACCGAGGCCTACGAGCAGTACTTC,CASTEAYEQYF
TRBJ2-7,NA,NA,TRBV28,TGTGCCAGCAGCCCCCAAGGCAGGGGATCACGCGAGCAGTACTTC,CASSPQGRGSREQYF
TRBJ2-5,NA,NA,TRBV7-2,TGTGCCAGCAGCTTATGGGCCAAAGAGACCCAGTACTTC,CASSLWAKETQYF
TRBJ2-1,TRBD1,NA,TRBV19,TGTGCCAGTAGTCCTCAAACAGGGGGCAATGAGCAGTTCTTC,CASSPQTGGNEQFF
TRBJ2-2,NA,NA,TRBV7-9,TGTGCCAGCAGCCAGGGGTTCGGGGAGCTGTTTTTT,CASSQGFGELFF
TRBJ2-2,NA,few,TRBV2,TGTGCCAGCAGGGAGTTGAACACCGGGGAGCTGTTTTTT,CASRELNTGELFF
TRBJ1-1,NA,once,TRBV28,TGTGCCAGCAGTTTTCCGGACACGATGAAGGGTTTCTTT,CASSFPDTMKGFF
TRBJ1-4,NA,large,TRBV7-9,TGTGCCAGCACCCCCGGGGTGACTAATGAAAAACTGTTTTTT,CASTPGVTNEKLFF
TRBJ1-6,NA,few,TRBV2,TGTGCCAGCAGTGATCGTGGGCCTAATTCACCCCTCCACTTT,CASSDRGPNSPLHF
TRBJ2-2,TRBD2,NA,TRBV5-1,TGCGCCAGCAGCTTGGACAGATGGCTAGCGGAAGCCCACGAGTTCACCGGGGAGCTGTTTTTT,CASSLDRWLAEAHEFTGELFF
TRBJ1-1,NA,once,TRBV25-1,TGTGCCAGCAGGAGGAACACTGAAGCTTTCTTT,CASRRNTEAFF
TRBJ2-7,TRBD1,NA,TRBV6-6,TGTGCCAGCAGAAAGACAGGGGGCTCCCCCTCCTACGAGCAGTACTTC,CASRKTGGSPSYEQYF
TRBJ1-1,NA,NA,TRBV7-2,TGTGCCAGCAGCTTAGGAGGTCCTGAAGCTTTCTTT,CASSLGGPEAFF
TRBJ1-2,TRBD1,NA,TRBV6-6,TGTGCCAGCAGTCGCCGGACAGGGGGCGACAATGGCTACACCTTC,CASSRRTGGDNGYTF
TRBJ1-4,NA,NA,TRBV2,TGTGCCAGCAGTCGGACAGTGCTCCCAACTAATGAAAAACTGTTTTTT,CASSRTVLPTNEKLFF
TRBJ2-1,TRBD2,NA,TRBV30,TGTGCCTGGAGTCGGGTAGCGGGGGGGCCTAGGTTCTTC,CAWSRVAGGPRFF
TRBJ2-2,TRBD1,few,TRBV5-4,TGTGCCAGCAGCTCGGGGACAGCCATGAACACCGGGGAGCTGTTTTTT,CASSSGTAMNTGELFF
TRBJ1-3,NA,NA,TRBV10-2,TGCGCCAGCAGTGAGCAGGCGTTCTCTGGAAACACCATATATTTT,CASSEQAFSGNTIYF
TRBJ2-1,TRBD2,NA,TRBV5-6,TGTGCCAGCAGCCATACTAGCGGTTCCTACAATGAGCAGTTCTTC,CASSHTSGSYNEQFF
TRBJ1-5,TRBD1,NA,TRBV7-2,TGTGCCAGCAGCTTATACGGCAGGGGGCAAAATCAGCCCCAGCATTTT,CASSLYGRGQNQPQHF
TRBJ2-5,NA,NA,TRBV2,TGTGCCAGCAAGGTGGAGGCGGAGACCCAGTACTTC,CASKVEAETQYF
TRBJ2-7,NA,NA,TRBV9,TGTGCCAGCAGCGTACGGGTTCCCTACGAGCAGTACTTC,CASSVRVPYEQYF
TRBJ1-4,NA,NA,TRBV19,TGTGCCAGTAGTACATTCGGCATGCGGGAAAAACTGTTTTTT,CASSTFGMREKLFF
TRBJ2-5,NA,NA,TRBV12-5,TGTGCTAGTGGTTTGGATTTGGGGGGAGAGACCCAGTACTTC,CASGLDLGGETQYF
TRBJ1-1,NA,once,TRBV6-5,TGTGCCAGCAGTTACCAAATACAGGCCCCTGAAGCTTTCTTT,CASSYQIQAPEAFF
TRBJ1-1,NA,NA,TRBV7-2,TGTGCCAGCAGCGGAGCCGGGGTTCAATTCGCTGAAGCTTTCTTT,CASSGAGVQFAEAFF